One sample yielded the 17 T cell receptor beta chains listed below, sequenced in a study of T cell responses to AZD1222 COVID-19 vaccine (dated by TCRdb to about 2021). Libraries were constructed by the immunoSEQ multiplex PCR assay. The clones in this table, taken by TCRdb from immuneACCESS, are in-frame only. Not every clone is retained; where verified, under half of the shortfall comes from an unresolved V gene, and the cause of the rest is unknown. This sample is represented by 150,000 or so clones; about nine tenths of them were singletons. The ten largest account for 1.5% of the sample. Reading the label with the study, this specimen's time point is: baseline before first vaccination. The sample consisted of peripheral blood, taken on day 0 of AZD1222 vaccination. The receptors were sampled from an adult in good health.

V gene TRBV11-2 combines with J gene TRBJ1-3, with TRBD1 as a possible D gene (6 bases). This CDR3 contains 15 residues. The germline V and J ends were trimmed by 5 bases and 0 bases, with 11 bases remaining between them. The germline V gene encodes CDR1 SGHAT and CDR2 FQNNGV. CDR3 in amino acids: CASSLGGFSGNTIYF. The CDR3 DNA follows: TGTGCCAGCAGCCTCGGGGGCTTCTCTGGAAACACCATATATTTT.

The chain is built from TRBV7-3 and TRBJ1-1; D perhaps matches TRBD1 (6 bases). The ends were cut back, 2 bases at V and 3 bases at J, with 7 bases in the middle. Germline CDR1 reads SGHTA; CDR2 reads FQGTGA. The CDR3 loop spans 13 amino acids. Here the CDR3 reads CASSLGQHTEAFF. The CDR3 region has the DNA TGTGCCAGCAGCTTAGGACAGCACACTGAAGCTTTCTTT.

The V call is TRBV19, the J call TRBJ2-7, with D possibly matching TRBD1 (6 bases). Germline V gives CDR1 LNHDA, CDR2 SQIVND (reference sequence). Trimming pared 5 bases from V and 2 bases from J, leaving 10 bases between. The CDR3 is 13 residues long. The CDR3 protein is CASSGDRPYEQYF. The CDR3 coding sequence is TGTGCCAGTAGTGGCGACAGGCCCTACGAGCAGTACTTC.

This chain's CDR3 is CASSDPGGPYNSPLHF. For the CDR3, the DNA is TGCGCCAGCAGTGACCCAGGGGGACCCTATAATTCACCCCTCCACTTT. The J gene is TRBJ1-6, the V gene TRBV10-2, with 7 bases that match TRBD1. CDR1 WSHSY and CDR2 SAAADI come from the germline V gene. This CDR3 has 16 amino acids. The V and J ends lost 3 bases and 2 bases, in that order; junction bases with no gene match: 4.

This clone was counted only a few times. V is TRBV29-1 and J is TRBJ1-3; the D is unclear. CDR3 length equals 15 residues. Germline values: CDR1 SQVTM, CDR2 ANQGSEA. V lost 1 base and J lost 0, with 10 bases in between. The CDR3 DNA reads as TGCAGCGTTGAAGGGACGGTGAGCTCTGGAAACACCATATATTTT. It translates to CSVEGTVSSGNTIYF.

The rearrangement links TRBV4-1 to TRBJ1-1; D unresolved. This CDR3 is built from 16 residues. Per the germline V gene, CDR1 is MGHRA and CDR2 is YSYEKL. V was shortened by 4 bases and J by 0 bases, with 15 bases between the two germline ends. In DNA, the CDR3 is TGCGCCAGCAGCCGATTCGTAGCCCGGATGAACACTGAAGCTTTCTTT. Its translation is CASSRFVARMNTEAFF.

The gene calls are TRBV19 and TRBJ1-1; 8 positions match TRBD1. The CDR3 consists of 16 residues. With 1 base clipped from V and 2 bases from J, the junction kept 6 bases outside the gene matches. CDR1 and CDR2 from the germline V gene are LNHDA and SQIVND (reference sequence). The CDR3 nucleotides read TGTGCCAGTAGTATAGTTTTGACAGGGGTTAACACTGAAGCTTTCTTT. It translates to CASSIVLTGVNTEAFF.

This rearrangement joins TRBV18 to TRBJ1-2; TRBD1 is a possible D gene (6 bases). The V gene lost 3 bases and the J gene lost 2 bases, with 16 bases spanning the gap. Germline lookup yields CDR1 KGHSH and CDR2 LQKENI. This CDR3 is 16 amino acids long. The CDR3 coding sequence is TGTGCCAGCTCACCTAACGGGGGCCCCATGAACTATGGCTACACCTTC. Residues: CASSPNGGPMNYGYTF. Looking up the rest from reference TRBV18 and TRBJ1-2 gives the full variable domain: NAGVMQNPRHLVRRRGQEARLRCSPMKGHSHVYWYRQLPEEGLKFMVYLQKENIIDESGMPKERFSAEFPKEGPSILRIQQVVRGDSAAYFCASSPNGGPMNYGYTFGSGTRLTVV.

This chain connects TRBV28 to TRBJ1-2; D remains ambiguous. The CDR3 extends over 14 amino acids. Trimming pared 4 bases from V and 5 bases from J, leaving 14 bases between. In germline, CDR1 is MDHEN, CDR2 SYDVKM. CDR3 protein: CASSSATTIYGYTF. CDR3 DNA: TGTGCCAGCAGTTCGGCGACTACTATTTATGGCTACACCTTC.

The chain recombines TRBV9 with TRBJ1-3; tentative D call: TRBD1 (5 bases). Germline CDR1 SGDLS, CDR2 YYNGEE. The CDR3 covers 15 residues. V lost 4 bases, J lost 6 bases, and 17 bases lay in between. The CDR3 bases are TGTGCCAGCAGCCCGACGAGGGTGGGGACAAACACCATATATTTT. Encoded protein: CASSPTRVGTNTIYF.

In DNA form, the CDR3 reads TGTGCCAGCAGCCTTGGGACAGTCACCCACTATGGCTACACCTTC. Protein: CASSLGTVTHYGYTF. The chain carries TRBV7-9 and TRBJ1-2, with 7 bases fitting TRBD1. J was trimmed by 3 bases and V by 5 bases; bases with no gene match: 9. The germline gives CDR1 SEHNR, CDR2 FQNEAQ (reference sequence). The CDR3 contains 15 residues.

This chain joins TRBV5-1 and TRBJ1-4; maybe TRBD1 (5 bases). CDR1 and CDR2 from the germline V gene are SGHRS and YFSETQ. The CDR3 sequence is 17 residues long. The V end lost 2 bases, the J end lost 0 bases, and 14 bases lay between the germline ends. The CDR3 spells CASSFGGQGATNEKLFF. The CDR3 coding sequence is TGCGCCAGCAGCTTCGGTGGCCAGGGTGCAACTAATGAAAAACTGTTTTTT. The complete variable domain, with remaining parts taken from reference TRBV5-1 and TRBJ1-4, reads KAGVTQTPRYLIKTRGQQVTLSCSPISGHRSVSWYQQTPGQGLQFLFEYFSETQRNKGNFPGRFSGRQFSNSRSEMNVSTLELGDSALYLCASSFGGQGATNEKLFFGSGTQLSVL.

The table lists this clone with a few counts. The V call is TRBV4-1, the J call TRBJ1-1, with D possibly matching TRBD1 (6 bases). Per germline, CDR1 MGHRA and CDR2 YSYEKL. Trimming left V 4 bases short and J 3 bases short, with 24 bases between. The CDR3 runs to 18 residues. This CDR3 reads CASSRSWGIFRGYTEAFF. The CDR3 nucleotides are TGCGCCAGCAGCCGGAGTTGGGGGATATTCAGGGGTTACACTGAAGCTTTCTTT.

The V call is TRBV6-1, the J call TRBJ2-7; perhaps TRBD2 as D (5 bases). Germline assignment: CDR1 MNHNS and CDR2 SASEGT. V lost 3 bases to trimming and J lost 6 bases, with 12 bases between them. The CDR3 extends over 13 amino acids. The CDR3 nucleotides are TGTGCCAGCAGTGAGCAAGACTACGGCGAGCAGTACTTC. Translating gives CASSEQDYGEQYF.

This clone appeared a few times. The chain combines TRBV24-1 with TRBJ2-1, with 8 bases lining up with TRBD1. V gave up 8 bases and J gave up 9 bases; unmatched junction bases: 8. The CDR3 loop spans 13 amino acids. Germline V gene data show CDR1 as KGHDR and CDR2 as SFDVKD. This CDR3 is CATTPDRGGEQFF. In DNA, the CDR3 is TGTGCCACCACTCCCGACAGGGGCGGTGAGCAGTTCTTC.

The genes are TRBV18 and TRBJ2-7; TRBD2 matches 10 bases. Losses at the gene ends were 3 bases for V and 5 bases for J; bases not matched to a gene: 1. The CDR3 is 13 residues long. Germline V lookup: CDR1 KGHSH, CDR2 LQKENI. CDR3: CASSPGTSDEQYF. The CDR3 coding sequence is TGTGCCAGCTCACCCGGGACTAGCGACGAGCAGTACTTC.

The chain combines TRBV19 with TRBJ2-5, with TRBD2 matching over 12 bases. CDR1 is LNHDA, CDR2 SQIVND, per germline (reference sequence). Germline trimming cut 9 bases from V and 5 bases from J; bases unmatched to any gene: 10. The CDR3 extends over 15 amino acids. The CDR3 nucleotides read TGTGCCAGCCGACTAGCGGGGGTTTCGGGGGAGACCCAGTACTTC. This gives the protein CASRLAGVSGETQYF. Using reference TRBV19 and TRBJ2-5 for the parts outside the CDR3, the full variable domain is DGGITQSPKYLFRKEGQNVTLSCEQNLNHDAMYWYRQDPGQGLRLIYYSQIVNDFQKGDIAEGYSVSREKKESFPLTVTSAQKNPTAFYLCASRLAGVSGETQYFGPGTRLLVL.